These 3 T cell receptor beta chains originate from one sample sequenced in a study of beta chain features in type 1 diabetes (dated by TCRdb to between 2017 and 2018). The library was made by the immunoSEQ multiplex PCR assay. The High Capacity cDNA Reverse Transcription Kit was used to reverse transcribe all of the isolated RNA, meaning that expressed TCRB transcripts were what got sequenced. In its TCRdb copy, this immuneACCESS table keeps in-frame sequences only and misses some clones. Where compared with another copy, unresolved V genes explain less than half of these, and the others have no known cause. Recorded for this sample are just over 450,000 clones; 30% of them occurred a single time. The ten largest clonotypes hold 0.06% to 0.07% of the sample. The sequencing sample was made of naive CD4+ T cells from blood. Explained via the paper, the cell subset or site label denotes: true naive CD4+ T cells. Receptors were obtained from a young man in good health.

This clone was observed a few times. The chain combines TRBV7-2 with TRBJ2-2; no clear D gene. Germline loops: CDR1 SGHTA, CDR2 FQGNSA. CDR3 length: 11 residues. The V end was cut by 7 bases, the J end by 8 bases, with 8 bases between. The CDR3 is CASNFLGELFF. Written as DNA, the CDR3 is TGTGCCAGCAACTTCTTAGGGGAGCTGTTTTTT. The variable domain in full, with the rest retrieved from reference TRBV7-2 and TRBJ2-2, is GAGVSQSPSNKVTEKGKDVELRCDPISGHTALYWYRQSLGQGLEFLIYFQGNSAPDKSGLPSDRFSAERTGGSVSTLTIQRTQQEDSAVYLCASNFLGELFFGEGSRLTVL.

CDR3 bases: TGTGCCAGCAGGGGACAGGGGAGGGGAAACACCATATATTTT. Translating it yields CASRGQGRGNTIYF. The chain couples TRBV27 to TRBJ1-3; the match to TRBD1 covers 10 bases. This CDR3 is built from 14 residues. J lost 4 bases, V lost 6 bases, and 3 bases had no gene match. Germline CDR1 MNHEY, CDR2 SMNVEV (reference sequence).

The chain carries TRBV29-1 and TRBJ2-7, with 10 bases fitting TRBD2. This CDR3 spans 14 amino acids. V was clipped by 4 bases and J by 4 bases; unmatched bases: 7. Germline loops: CDR1 SQVTM, CDR2 ANQGSEA. CDR3 coding DNA: TGCAGCGTTGTGAAGCGGGAGGGCCGATACGAGCAGTACTTC. Encoded protein: CSVVKREGRYEQYF.